These T cell receptor beta chains were read from a single sample in a study of shared clonotypes between healthy human individuals. The table came from immunoSEQ multiplex PCR; TCRdb's copy has only in-frame clones and leaves some out. The repertoire holds approximately 980,000 clones, with 76% as singletons. The sample taken for sequencing was memory CD4+ T cells sorted from blood. Receptor source: a young man in good health. Each CDR3 is given with its conserved first and last residue. The D gene is left open where the match is weak. Part of the rows lack a size; the others show once, few, many or a class for expanded clones.

>TRBJ2-7|NA|TRBV19|NA
TGTGCCAGTAGTACAGGTGTCCCCTACGAGCAGTACTTC
CASSTGVPYEQYF
>TRBJ2-7|NA|TRBV30|TRBD2
TGTGCCTGGAGTGCCTTCGGCTCGGCGGGGGAGGAGCAGTACTTC
CAWSAFGSAGEEQYF
>TRBJ1-3|NA|TRBV5-4|NA
TGTGCCAGCAGCTTCCAGGGAAACTCTGGAAACACCATATATTTT
CASSFQGNSGNTIYF
>TRBJ1-4|few|TRBV6-5|NA
TGTGCCAGCAGGGCTCCTAACCCCGAAAAACTGTTTTTT
CASRAPNPEKLFF
>TRBJ2-7|few|TRBV19|NA
TGTGCCAGTGCCGGGACTTACAGCTCCTACGAGCAGTACTTC
CASAGTYSSYEQYF
>TRBJ2-1|NA|TRBV4-3|NA
TGCGCCAGCAGCCAAGTTTCTGGTCACAATGAGCAGTTCTTC
CASSQVSGHNEQFF
>TRBJ1-5|once|TRBV7-8|NA
TGTGCCAGCACCCACTCGAAGTATACGGGGGGCCAGCCCCAGCATTTT
CASTHSKYTGGQPQHF
>TRBJ2-3|NA|TRBV5-6|TRBD2
TGTGCCAGCAGCTTATTTGGCGGTAGGACTAGCGGGGGCACAGATACGCAGTATTTT
CASSLFGGRTSGGTDTQYF
>TRBJ1-5|NA|TRBV7-2|NA
TGTGCCAGCAGCTTAGAGGGCCGGGCCAATCAGCCCCAGCATTTT
CASSLEGRANQPQHF
>TRBJ2-7|NA|TRBV6-5|TRBD2
TGTGCCAGCAGTTCGAGCGGGAGTCGGCTGCAGTACTTC
CASSSSGSRLQYF
>TRBJ1-3|NA|TRBV11-2|NA
TGTGCCAGCAGCCTCCTCGGTTACTCTGGAAACACCATATATTTT
CASSLLGYSGNTIYF
>TRBJ1-5|NA|TRBV27|NA
TGTGCCTCAGGCCAGGGGATTAATCAGCCCCAGCATTTT
CASGQGINQPQHF
>TRBJ2-3|NA|TRBV7-2|TRBD2
TGTGCCAGCAGCTCCAAATTAGCGGGAGGGACAATCACAGATACGCAGTATTTT
CASSSKLAGGTITDTQYF
>TRBJ2-4|NA|TRBV9|NA
TGTGCCAGCAGCGATGGGGCGGTAAAAAACATTCAGTACTTC
CASSDGAVKNIQYF
>TRBJ1-2|NA|TRBV7-3|NA
TGTGCCAGCAGCTCCCGGGGAGGGAACTATGGCTACACCTTC
CASSSRGGNYGYTF
>TRBJ1-4|NA|TRBV12-5|TRBD1
TGTGCTAGTGGTTTGGTGACAGGGGGTGGCTGGACTAATGAAAAACTGTTTTTT
CASGLVTGGGWTNEKLFF
>TRBJ1-5|NA|TRBV19|TRBD1
TGTGCCAGTAGACTTAACACAGGGGTCAATCAGCCCCAGCATTTT
CASRLNTGVNQPQHF
>TRBJ2-7|NA|TRBV6-1|NA
TGTGCCAGCAGTGCGGATCTTCTTCGGACCTACGAGCAGTACTTC
CASSADLLRTYEQYF
>TRBJ2-1|few|TRBV2|TRBD1
TGTGCCAGCATCCCTGACAGGGCCTACAATGAGCAGTTCTTC
CASIPDRAYNEQFF
>TRBJ2-2|once|TRBV5-1|NA
TGCGCCAGCCTCTGGGCCGGTAGCTGGGAGCTGTTTTTT
CASLWAGSWELFF
>TRBJ2-1|many|TRBV7-9|TRBD2
TGTGCCAGCAGCCAGGGCTGGGCTAGCGGGAGGTCCTACAATGAGCAGTTCTTC
CASSQGWASGRSYNEQFF
>TRBJ1-2|NA|TRBV19|NA
TGTGCCAGTAGTATTCCGGGGGCCAGAGGTTATGGCTACACCTTC
CASSIPGARGYGYTF
>TRBJ2-7|NA|TRBV7-2|NA
TGTGCCAGCAGCCCGTCGGGGCCTGCGACCGCCTACGAGCAGTACTTC
CASSPSGPATAYEQYF
>TRBJ1-4|NA|TRBV5-5|TRBD1
TGTGCCAGCAGCCAAGAGGGACAGCCTAATGAAAAACTGTTTTTT
CASSQEGQPNEKLFF
>TRBJ2-7|NA|TRBV30|NA
TGTGCCTGGAGTACCTACACGGGTAACGAGCAGTACTTC
CAWSTYTGNEQYF
>TRBJ2-3|NA|TRBV30|NA
TGTGCCTGGAGTGACGGGGATTCTTGGTCAGATACGCAGTATTTT
CAWSDGDSWSDTQYF
>TRBJ2-3|many|TRBV5-6|NA
TGTGCCAGCAGCTTAGTAGGGGGGACACAGGGTACGCAGTATTTT
CASSLVGGTQGTQYF
>TRBJ2-4|NA|TRBV29-1|TRBD1
TGCAGCGCGGGACAGTACAAAAACATTCAGTACTTC
CSAGQYKNIQYF
>TRBJ2-1|NA|TRBV5-5|NA
TGTGCCAGCGGATACAGGTGGGGGGAGTCCGAGCAGTTCTTC
CASGYRWGESEQFF
>TRBJ1-4|NA|TRBV5-8|NA
TGTGCCAGCAGCTTGGAGACAGGCCTAATGGGTGAAAAACTGTTTTTT
CASSLETGLMGEKLFF
>TRBJ1-3|NA|TRBV7-2|TRBD1
TGTGCCAGCAGCTCACTGGGGACAGGGGGCGGAAACACCATATATTTT
CASSSLGTGGGNTIYF
>TRBJ2-7|NA|TRBV7-6|NA
TGTGCCAGCAGCTCCCGGGTCCTTGCCTACGAGCAGTACTTC
CASSSRVLAYEQYF
>TRBJ2-1|NA|TRBV21-1|NA
TGTGCCAGCAGCAAACCGACCACTAAGAGCTCCTACAATGAGCAGTTCTTC
CASSKPTTKSSYNEQFF
>TRBJ1-1|NA|TRBV7-6|TRBD1
TGTGCCAGCAGCTCAGGGACAGCTTCGAACACTGAAGCTTTCTTT
CASSSGTASNTEAFF
>TRBJ1-2|NA|TRBV18|NA
TGTGCCAGCTCACGTAACGGCTATGGCTACACCTTC
CASSRNGYGYTF
>TRBJ2-7|NA|TRBV6-1|NA
TGTGCCAGCAGTGAAGAACCTAGCGCCTACGAGCAGTACTTC
CASSEEPSAYEQYF
>TRBJ2-1|NA|TRBV7-6|TRBD2
TGTGCCAGCAGCTTAGGGTCCGGGACTAGCGGAGGTGAGCAGTTCTTC
CASSLGSGTSGGEQFF
>TRBJ2-5|few|TRBV7-7|NA
TGTGCTAGCAGCTTAGGGACCAAAAACGGGGAGACCCAGTACTTC
CASSLGTKNGETQYF
>TRBJ1-4|few|TRBV7-9|NA
TGTGCCAGCAGCTTAGACGGGACACATAATGAAAAACTGTTTTTT
CASSLDGTHNEKLFF
>TRBJ2-7|NA|TRBV10-3|NA
TGTGCCACTACCCCGGGACCGAACTCCTACGAGCAGTACTTC
CATTPGPNSYEQYF
>TRBJ2-5|NA|TRBV5-1|NA
TGCGCCAGCAGCTTGTCGGCGGGGGAGACCCAGTACTTC
CASSLSAGETQYF
>TRBJ2-7|NA|TRBV30|TRBD1
TGTGCCTGGAGTGACCCCCGGGGACAGGCACTCTACGAGCAGTACTTC
CAWSDPRGQALYEQYF
>TRBJ1-6|NA|TRBV28|NA
TGTGCCAGCAGTTTCCTTGACAGCCGAAATTCACCCCTCCACTTT
CASSFLDSRNSPLHF
>TRBJ1-1|NA|TRBV30|NA
TGTGCCTGGACAAGTACAGGGATCATTGAAGCTTTCTTT
CAWTSTGIIEAFF
>TRBJ2-5|NA|TRBV7-3|NA
TGTGCCAGCACCCAACAGGGGAGGAACTTC
CASTQQGRNF
>TRBJ1-2|NA|TRBV2|NA
TGTGCCAGCGGGGAACTTCTTGGCTACACCTTC
CASGELLGYTF
>TRBJ1-4|NA|TRBV5-8|TRBD1
TGTGCCAGCAGCTTGGTCTCGACAGGGGGAAATGAAAAACTGTTTTTT
CASSLVSTGGNEKLFF
>TRBJ2-7|few|TRBV12-5|NA
TGTGCTAGTGGTTTGGTACAGGGCGGGAACTACGAGCAGTACTTC
CASGLVQGGNYEQYF
>TRBJ2-1|NA|TRBV13|NA
TGTGCCAGCAGCTTAGGCCTGACTAGAAGGGAGTTCTTC
CASSLGLTRREFF
>TRBJ1-6|once|TRBV30|NA
TGTGCCTGGAGCACAGGGACCCTAGCGACCTCACCCCTCCACTTT
CAWSTGTLATSPLHF